Below are 15 T cell receptor beta chains sequenced from a single sample in a study of T cells in Graves' hyperthyroidism and ophthalmopathy. From RNA transcripts, TCR beta CDR3 regions were amplified. A set of HTBI primers served as the primers for a first-round RT-PCR of the TCR CDR3. MiXCR, run by TCRdb on the multiplex PCR reads, gives a single entry per CDR3 protein. The data show 300,000 to 400,000 distinct CDR3 sequences, roughly 21% seen once. The source material was blood. The receptors here all came from a woman in her forties or fifties with Graves' hyperthyroidism.

This clonotype came up a few times. The chain couples TRBV9 to TRBJ2-7; no definite D call. The CDR3 is 15 amino acids. Germline CDR1 SGDLS, CDR2 YYNGEE. Trimming took 2 bases from V and 5 from J, leaving 17 bases between them. CDR3 sequence (DNA): TGTGCCAGCAGCGTTCGTCCAGAAATAGGCCACGAGCAGTACTTC. Its translation: CASSVRPEIGHEQYF.

This clonotype was seen many times. The chain has TRBV18 and TRBJ2-1; the D gene is possibly TRBD1 (6 bases). Looked up from germline, CDR1 is KGHSH and CDR2 is LQKENI. Trimming cost V 4 bases and J 5 bases, with 15 bases left between them. CDR3 length: 15 amino acids. The CDR3 loop reads CASSRRARGNNEQFF. The CDR3 coding sequence is TGTGCCAGCTCACGTCGGGCCAGGGGAAACAATGAGCAGTTCTTC.

This clonotype was observed at least ten times. The CDR3 sequence is CASSVDRLNIQYF. The DNA of the CDR3 is TGTGCCAGCAGTGTAGACAGGTTAAACATTCAGTACTTC. V and J are TRBV2 and TRBJ2-4; D might be TRBD1 (6 bases). Germline values: CDR1 SNHLY, CDR2 FYNNEI. The germline V and J ends were trimmed by 4 bases and 6 bases, with 10 bases remaining between them. This CDR3 contains 13 residues.

Many counts were recorded for this clonotype. This chain links TRBV12-3 or TRBV12-4 with TRBJ2-1; TRBD2 agrees at 10 bases. The CDR3 extends over 15 amino acids. Unmatched junction bases numbered 4, after V lost 3 bases and J lost 5 bases. CDR3 coding DNA: TGTGCCAGCAGTTTCTCTAGCGGGGGTAACAATGAGCAGTTCTTC. It specifies CASSFSSGGNNEQFF.

This clonotype was recorded many times. This chain uses TRBV20-1 with TRBJ1-1; the match to TRBD1 covers 7 bases. With 0 bases clipped from V and 6 bases from J, the junction kept 7 bases outside the gene matches. The germline V gene encodes CDR1 DFQATT and CDR2 SNEGSKA (reference sequence). The CDR3 spans 14 residues. The CDR3 loop reads CSARERGTAPEAFF. In DNA form, the CDR3 reads TGCAGTGCTAGAGAAAGAGGGACAGCCCCTGAAGCTTTCTTT.

This clonotype was picked up many times. The genes are TRBV20-1 and TRBJ2-3; D possibly corresponds to TRBD1 (6 bases). The CDR3 has 16 residues. CDR1 is DFQATT and CDR2 is SNEGSKA in the germline V gene (reference sequence). V was pared by 6 bases and J by 4 bases, with 23 bases between. The CDR3 nucleotides read TGCAGTGCGCAAGACAGGAGTACCCATCGGGCAGATACGCAGTATTTT. As protein: CSAQDRSTHRADTQYF.

This clonotype appeared many times. The V and J genes are TRBV24-1 and TRBJ1-6; the match to TRBD1 covers 7 bases. V gave up 6 bases and J gave up 6 bases; unmatched junction bases: 22. The CDR3 is 20 amino acids. Germline CDR1 is KGHDR and CDR2 is SFDVKD. CDR3 sequence: CATSQMLPGDREYGNSPLHF. The CDR3 DNA sequence: TGTGCCACCAGTCAAATGCTCCCTGGCGACAGGGAATATGGTAATTCACCCCTCCACTTT.

This clonotype was picked up a small number of times. The gene calls are TRBV28 and TRBJ2-1; D remains ambiguous. Germline lookup yields CDR1 MDHEN and CDR2 SYDVKM. This CDR3 is 11 amino acids long. The germline V and J ends were trimmed by 8 bases and 7 bases, with 9 bases remaining between them. In DNA form, the CDR3 reads TGTGCCAGCCGCCATCAAAATGAGCAGTTCTTC. Amino acids: CASRHQNEQFF.

This sequence joins TRBV27 and TRBJ2-1, with 11 positions matching TRBD2. Germline CDR1 MNHEY, CDR2 SMNVEV (reference sequence). The J segment lost 4 bases and the V segment lost 3 bases, leaving 5 bases of the junction unmatched. This CDR3 has 16 amino acids. The CDR3 loop is CASSFLLAGVYNEQFF. The DNA of the CDR3 is TGTGCCAGCAGTTTTTTACTAGCGGGAGTATACAATGAGCAGTTCTTC.

This clonotype was recorded at least ten times. The rearrangement links TRBV5-4 to TRBJ2-5; 7 positions agree with TRBD1. The CDR3 has 14 residues. Germline V gene data show CDR1 as SGHNT and CDR2 as YYREEE (reference sequence). V lost 1 base and J lost 1; bases outside the gene matches: 1. The CDR3 loop is CASSLRQGQETQYF. Written as DNA, the CDR3 is TGTGCCAGCAGCTTGCGACAGGGCCAAGAGACCCAGTACTTC.

The V gene is TRBV7-9, the J gene TRBJ1-1; 7 bases fit TRBD1. CDR1 SEHNR and CDR2 FQNEAQ come from the germline V gene (reference sequence). The CDR3 runs 13 residues. The V gene end was trimmed by 5 bases and the J gene end by 6 bases; junction bases not matched to a gene: 6. The CDR3, as DNA: TGTGCCAGCAGCAAGGGACAGACCGCTGAAGCTTTCTTT. Protein: CASSKGQTAEAFF.

In nucleotides, the CDR3 is TGTGCCAGCAGCCCGAATCCAGGCGAAAAACTGTTTTTT. Protein product: CASSPNPGEKLFF. The gene calls are TRBV9 and TRBJ1-4, with D uncertain. V lost 4 bases and J lost 8, with 12 bases in between. There are 13 residues in the CDR3. Germline V gives CDR1 SGDLS, CDR2 YYNGEE.

This clonotype was seen many times. The CDR3 loop is CASSDQQVMNTEAFF. CDR3 DNA sequence: TGTGCCAGCAGTGATCAACAGGTCATGAACACTGAAGCTTTCTTT. V usage is TRBV25-1 and J usage is TRBJ1-1, with D possibly matching TRBD1 (5 bases). CDR1 and CDR2 from the germline V gene are MGHDK and SYGVNS. CDR3 length equals 15 residues. V was trimmed by 3 bases and J by 0 bases, leaving 11 bases between them.

This clonotype was seen many times. The J gene is TRBJ2-1, the V gene TRBV7-2; the D is unclear. The length of the CDR3 is 14 residues. Germline loops: CDR1 SGHTA, CDR2 FQGNSA. Trimming shortened V by 4 bases and J by 0 bases, and 7 bases separated the two germline ends. The CDR3 DNA reads as TGTGCCAGCAGCTCATCAAGCTCCTACAATGAGCAGTTCTTC. This encodes CASSSSSSYNEQFF.

The rearrangement links TRBV30 to TRBJ2-5; 8 nucleotides match TRBD1. Germline V gene data show CDR1 as GTSNPN and CDR2 as SVGIG (reference sequence). The length of the CDR3 is 13 residues. The junction had 5 bases not matched to a gene; V was cut back by 3 bases and J by 5 bases. CDR3 protein: CAWRPGGIETQYF. DNA for the CDR3: TGTGCCTGGAGGCCAGGGGGCATTGAGACCCAGTACTTC. Full variable domain (rest looked up from reference TRBV30 and TRBJ2-5): SQTIHQWPATLVQPVGSPLSLECTVEGTSNPNLYWYRQAAGRGLQLLFYSVGIGQISSEVPQNLSASRPQDRQFILSSKKLLLSDSGFYLCAWRPGGIETQYFGPGTRLLVL.